This is a list of T cell receptor beta chains from one sample in a study of shared clonotypes between healthy human individuals. Profiling relied on immunoSEQ multiplex PCR, and the TCRdb table lists in-frame clones only, not all of them. The table includes more than 1 million clones, 78% detected once. Material: memory CD4+ T cells from PBMCs. The origin of the receptors is a man younger than 35 in good health. Some clones in this sample may be carry-over from other donors' samples. The CDR3 runs from the conserved cysteine through the conserved F or W. Fields, in order: J gene, V gene, clone size, D gene, CDR3 protein, CDR3 DNA. The D gene is left open where the match is weak. Size is stated for part of the rows, as once, few or many counts, or as a class when the clone is expanded.

J: TRBJ1-5; V: TRBV21-1; size: -; D: -; CDR3: CASSKQAGKYSNQPQHF; DNA: TGTGCCAGCAGCAAACAAGCGGGGAAGTATAGCAATCAGCCCCAGCATTTT
J: TRBJ2-1; V: TRBV4-1; size: -; D: -; CDR3: CASSRAGYNEQFF; DNA: TGCGCCAGCAGCCGGGCCGGATACAATGAGCAGTTCTTC
J: TRBJ1-5; V: TRBV2; size: -; D: -; CDR3: CASSGMGGNQPQHF; DNA: TGTGCCAGCAGTGGAATGGGAGGGAATCAGCCCCAGCATTTT
J: TRBJ1-2; V: TRBV30; size: -; D: -; CDR3: CAWRFPATGIGYTF; DNA: TGTGCCTGGAGGTTCCCGGCTACAGGGATCGGCTACACCTTC
J: TRBJ1-5; V: TRBV2; size: -; D: TRBD1; CDR3: CASRRAGGGQPQHF; DNA: TGTGCCAGCCGGAGGGCAGGGGGCGGTCAGCCCCAGCATTTT
J: TRBJ1-1; V: TRBV28; size: -; D: -; CDR3: CASSLNRGRAEAFF; DNA: TGTGCCAGCAGTTTAAACCGGGGAAGGGCTGAAGCTTTCTTT
J: TRBJ1-1; V: TRBV11-2; size: few; D: -; CDR3: CASTQTGNTEAFF; DNA: TGTGCCAGCACCCAAACAGGGAACACTGAAGCTTTCTTT
J: TRBJ2-5; V: TRBV5-1; size: -; D: -; CDR3: CASSPPSGGAETQYF; DNA: TGCGCCAGCAGCCCGCCCTCGGGGGGCGCAGAGACCCAGTACTTC
J: TRBJ1-4; V: TRBV16; size: -; D: TRBD1; CDR3: CASSQSGQGASNEKLFF; DNA: TGTGCCAGCAGCCAATCGGGACAGGGGGCCTCTAATGAAAAACTGTTTTTT
J: TRBJ1-4; V: TRBV28; size: -; D: TRBD1; CDR3: CASKSDRGNEKLFF; DNA: TGTGCCAGCAAATCCGACAGGGGTAACGAAAAACTGTTTTTT
J: TRBJ2-2; V: TRBV7-9; size: -; D: TRBD1; CDR3: CASSSPGTENTGELFF; DNA: TGTGCCAGCAGCTCTCCCGGGACAGAGAACACCGGGGAGCTGTTTTTT
J: TRBJ1-3; V: TRBV6-5; size: -; D: -; CDR3: CASSYGLSGNTIYF; DNA: TGTGCCAGCAGTTACGGGCTATCGGGAAACACCATATATTTT
J: TRBJ2-1; V: TRBV5-3; size: -; D: -; CDR3: CARSLEGNEQFF; DNA: TGTGCCAGAAGCTTGGAGGGCAATGAGCAGTTCTTC
J: TRBJ1-5; V: TRBV12-2; size: -; D: -; CDR3: CASRLKGAGQPQHF; DNA: TGTGCAAGTCGCTTGAAGGGGGCGGGACAGCCCCAGCATTTT
J: TRBJ1-4; V: TRBV28; size: -; D: TRBD1; CDR3: CASSSRTGPNEKLFF; DNA: TGTGCCAGCAGTTCCCGGACAGGGCCTAATGAAAAACTGTTTTTT
J: TRBJ1-1; V: TRBV5-8; size: -; D: -; CDR3: CASSLEHGLTEAFF; DNA: TGTGCCAGCAGCTTGGAGCACGGGCTCACTGAAGCTTTCTTT
J: TRBJ1-4; V: TRBV15; size: -; D: TRBD1; CDR3: CATSRPGQAINEKLFF; DNA: TGTGCCACCAGCAGACCGGGACAGGCAATTAATGAAAAACTGTTTTTT
J: TRBJ2-7; V: TRBV5-1; size: -; D: -; CDR3: CASSSVTSTQGEQYF; DNA: TGCGCCAGCAGCTCGGTGACTTCTACGCAGGGCGAGCAGTACTTC
J: TRBJ2-3; V: TRBV11-3; size: -; D: TRBD2; CDR3: CASSQGWRGGGTDTQYF; DNA: TGTGCCAGCAGCCAAGGGTGGCGGGGAGGGGGCACAGATACGCAGTATTTT
J: TRBJ1-1; V: TRBV27; size: -; D: -; CDR3: CASSRTYRANTEAFF; DNA: TGTGCCAGCAGTCGAACTTACAGGGCGAACACTGAAGCTTTCTTT
J: TRBJ1-1; V: TRBV7-9; size: -; D: -; CDR3: CASSLAGALSTEAFF; DNA: TGTGCCAGCAGCTTAGCGGGGGCCCTGAGCACTGAAGCTTTCTTT
J: TRBJ2-7; V: TRBV7-9; size: many; D: -; CDR3: CASSEKRGILYEQYF; DNA: TGTGCCAGCAGCGAAAAGCGAGGCATCCTGTACGAGCAGTACTTC
J: TRBJ1-2; V: TRBV4-2; size: -; D: -; CDR3: CASSQAPGFRGVGGYTF; DNA: TGTGCCAGCAGCCAAGCCCCGGGTTTTAGGGGGGTGGGTGGCTACACCTTC
J: TRBJ2-1; V: TRBV5-5; size: -; D: TRBD1; CDR3: CASSPGTGGLEQFF; DNA: TGTGCCAGCAGCCCGGGGACAGGGGGACTTGAGCAGTTCTTC
J: TRBJ2-7; V: TRBV7-9; size: -; D: TRBD2; CDR3: CASSSGGPDEQYF; DNA: TGTGCCAGCAGCAGCGGGGGCCCCGACGAGCAGTACTTC
J: TRBJ2-1; V: TRBV10-3; size: -; D: TRBD2; CDR3: CAIRGREGPSYNEQFF; DNA: TGTGCCATCAGGGGCCGGGAGGGACCTTCCTACAATGAGCAGTTCTTC
J: TRBJ2-7; V: TRBV6-5; size: -; D: TRBD1; CDR3: CASRDRGTSYEQYF; DNA: TGTGCCAGCAGGGACAGGGGCACCTCCTACGAGCAGTACTTC
J: TRBJ2-3; V: TRBV4-2; size: -; D: -; CDR3: CASSQEDKSSQYF; DNA: TGTGCCAGCAGCCAAGAAGACAAGAGTTCGCAGTATTTT
J: TRBJ1-2; V: TRBV5-4; size: -; D: -; CDR3: CASSLGAGANGYTF; DNA: TGTGCCAGCAGCTTGGGGGCTGGGGCCAATGGCTACACCTTC
J: TRBJ2-2; V: TRBV7-9; size: -; D: -; CDR3: CASSLEVRTGELFF; DNA: TGTGCCAGCAGCTTAGAGGTGCGCACCGGGGAGCTGTTTTTT
J: TRBJ2-3; V: TRBV5-1; size: -; D: -; CDR3: CASSLLDTQYF; DNA: TGCGCCAGCAGCTTGTTGGATACGCAGTATTTT
J: TRBJ2-1; V: TRBV11-3; size: few; D: TRBD2; CDR3: CASSLFGGSSYNEQFF; DNA: TGTGCCAGCAGCTTATTTGGCGGGAGCTCCTACAATGAGCAGTTCTTC
J: TRBJ2-5; V: TRBV14; size: -; D: -; CDR3: CASSTGPFLTVRETQYF; DNA: TGTGCCAGCAGCACGGGGCCTTTTCTTACGGTTCGGGAGACCCAGTACTTC
J: TRBJ2-2; V: TRBV7-9; size: -; D: -; CDR3: CASSLVSGNTGELFF; DNA: TGTGCCAGCAGCTTAGTATCTGGGAACACCGGGGAGCTGTTTTTT
J: TRBJ1-4; V: TRBV28; size: few; D: -; CDR3: CASSLSSTWDGVKLFF; DNA: TGTGCCAGCAGTTTGAGCTCTACATGGGACGGGGTGAAACTGTTTTTT
J: TRBJ1-1; V: TRBV21-1; size: -; D: -; CDR3: CASKEQLDRDTEAFF; DNA: TGTGCCAGCAAGGAACAATTAGACCGGGACACTGAAGCTTTCTTT
J: TRBJ1-1; V: TRBV7-9; size: -; D: -; CDR3: CASSLRERNTEAFF; DNA: TGTGCCAGCAGCTTAAGAGAGAGGAACACTGAAGCTTTCTTT
J: TRBJ2-7; V: TRBV5-1; size: -; D: -; CDR3: CASSFSQDSYEQYF; DNA: TGCGCCAGCAGCTTTAGTCAGGACTCCTACGAGCAGTACTTC
J: TRBJ1-1; V: TRBV5-4; size: -; D: TRBD1; CDR3: CASSLTGGLGTEAFF; DNA: TGTGCCAGCAGCTTGACAGGGGGCTTGGGTACTGAAGCTTTCTTT
J: TRBJ1-1; V: TRBV19; size: -; D: -; CDR3: CASSIIGSTEAFF; DNA: TGTGCCAGTAGTATAATAGGGAGCACTGAAGCTTTCTTT
J: TRBJ2-3; V: TRBV10-1; size: -; D: -; CDR3: CASSESRRPSTDTQYF; DNA: TGCGCCAGCAGTGAGTCGCGTAGACCTAGCACAGATACGCAGTATTTT
J: TRBJ1-2; V: TRBV7-3; size: -; D: -; CDR3: CASSLDTAVGGYTF; DNA: TGTGCCAGCAGCTTAGATACCGCCGTCGGTGGCTACACCTTC
J: TRBJ2-3; V: TRBV5-6; size: -; D: TRBD2; CDR3: CASSYGLAGFRTDTQYF; DNA: TGTGCCAGCAGCTACGGACTAGCGGGATTCCGCACAGATACGCAGTATTTT
J: TRBJ2-7; V: TRBV9; size: once; D: -; CDR3: CASSASESGDPSSYEQYF; DNA: TGTGCCAGCAGCGCCTCTGAAAGCGGAGACCCAAGCTCCTACGAGCAGTACTTC
J: TRBJ2-2; V: TRBV6-1; size: few; D: -; CDR3: CASSGRTFTGELFF; DNA: TGTGCCAGCAGTGGTCGGACGTTCACCGGGGAGCTGTTTTTT
J: TRBJ2-1; V: TRBV4-2; size: once; D: TRBD2; CDR3: CASSPRDYDGLNEQFF; DNA: TGTGCCAGCAGCCCACGGGACTACGACGGGCTCAATGAGCAGTTCTTC
J: TRBJ2-1; V: TRBV6-5; size: many; D: TRBD2; CDR3: CASSLGTSGNNEQFF; DNA: TGTGCCAGCAGTTTAGGGACTAGCGGGAACAATGAGCAGTTCTTC
J: TRBJ2-3; V: TRBV11-3; size: -; D: -; CDR3: CASSLDAFTDTQYF; DNA: TGTGCCAGCAGCTTAGATGCGTTCACAGATACGCAGTATTTT
J: TRBJ1-2; V: TRBV18; size: -; D: -; CDR3: CASSPGAGEGYTF; DNA: TGTGCCAGCTCACCTGGAGCAGGGGAAGGCTACACCTTC
J: TRBJ2-5; V: TRBV6-5; size: -; D: -; CDR3: CASSYSTSGKRGTQYF; DNA: TGTGCCAGCAGTTACTCGACCTCCGGGAAAAGAGGGACCCAGTACTTC
J: TRBJ2-2; V: TRBV2; size: -; D: -; CDR3: CASSEGQGRGGELFF; DNA: TGTGCCAGCAGTGAAGGGCAGGGCCGAGGCGGGGAGCTGTTTTTT